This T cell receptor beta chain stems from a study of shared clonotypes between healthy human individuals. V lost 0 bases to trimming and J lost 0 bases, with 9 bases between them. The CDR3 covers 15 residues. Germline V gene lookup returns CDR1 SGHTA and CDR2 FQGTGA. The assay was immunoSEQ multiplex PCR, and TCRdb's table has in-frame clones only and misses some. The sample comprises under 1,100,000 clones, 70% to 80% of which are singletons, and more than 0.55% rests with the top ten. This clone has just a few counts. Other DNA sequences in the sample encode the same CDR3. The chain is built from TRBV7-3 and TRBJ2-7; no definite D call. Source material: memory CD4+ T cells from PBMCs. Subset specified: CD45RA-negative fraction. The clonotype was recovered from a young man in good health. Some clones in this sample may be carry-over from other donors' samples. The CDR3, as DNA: TGTGCCAGCAGCTTAACGCCCGGCAGCTCCTACGAGCAGTACTTC. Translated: CASSLTPGSSYEQYF. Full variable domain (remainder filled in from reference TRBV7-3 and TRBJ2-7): GAGVSQTPSNKVTEKGKYVELRCDPISGHTALYWYRQSLGQGPEFLIYFQGTGAADDSGLPNDRFFAVRPEGSVSTLKIQRTERGDSAVYLCASSLTPGSSYEQYFGPGTRLTVT.